This entry is about one T cell receptor (beta chain). The target antigen is unknown. This entry is derived from a study of OX40 agonist ivuxolimab in advanced cancers. Germline CDR1 SEHNR, CDR2 FQNEAQ (reference sequence). Trimming took off 3 bases at V and 10 bases at J, with 10 bases between the two ends. The CDR3 length is 12 residues. Excluded were patients having autoimmune disease history or systemic immunosuppression. Sequenced by immunoSEQ multiplex PCR; TCRdb stores in-frame clones only, minus some. This table holds approximately 6,000 clones, around 77% found once. Findings of the study overall: Normalized T-cell clonal expansion was also low in some nonresponders.

The clonotype was recovered from an adult with an advanced solid tumor such as melanoma, head and neck, liver or kidney cancer. The chain links TRBV7-9 to TRBJ2-1; D possibly corresponds to TRBD2 (5 bases). This specimen was CD4+ or CD8+ T cells sorted from blood, taken in a trial of the OX40 agonist ivuxolimab. DNA of the CDR3: TGTGCCAGCAGCTTGACCTCGGGGGAGCAGTTCTTC. It encodes CASSLTSGEQFF.